This T cell receptor beta chain was found in a study of vaccination and CD4 T cells after COVID-19. Details on this clonotype: The antigen remains undetermined.

The germline gives CDR1 SGHTA, CDR2 FQGTGA. Trimming took 1 base from V and 2 from J, leaving 14 bases between them. This CDR3 region has 16 residues. The assay that was used to sequence DNA from cultured CD4+ T cells was the Oncomine TCR Beta short-read assay. TCRdb reanalysed the PCR reads using MiXCR and keeps one entry per CDR3 protein. The repertoire holds around 6,000 distinct CDR3 sequences, with approximately 45% as singletons. Treatment reported: approximately nine-day PBMC culture with coronavirus spike peptide pools or control peptides (ViraFEST assay). CD4+ T lymphocytes from the unexposed donor were collected before the COVID-19 pandemic (2011-2018).

The chain employs TRBV7-3 and TRBJ2-5; D unresolved. The sequence came from a human donor in good health. Source material: CD4+ T cells from blood, cultured in vitro. The CDR3 nucleotides read TGTGCCAGCAGCTTAAAGTTTAGAGATGGTCAAGAGACCCAGTACTTC. This codes for CASSLKFRDGQETQYF.